These 16 T cell receptor beta chains share one sample of origin, sequenced in a study of T cell clones after liver transplantation. TCRdb's copy holds only in-frame clones and misses some; the assay was immunoSEQ multiplex PCR. This table has 55,000 to 80,000 clones, 90% appearing once. Sequencing was performed on CD4+ T cells from blood, taken before liver transplant. These receptors were collected from a human donor who received a liver transplant.

The chain employs TRBV5-1 and TRBJ1-1, with D maybe TRBD1 (6 bases). The V end was cut by 0 bases, the J end by 7 bases, with 13 bases between. CDR3 size: 14 residues. CDR1 and CDR2 (germline): SGHRS, YFSETQ. As DNA, the CDR3 is TGCGCCAGCAGCTTGGATGACAGGACCTTTGAAGCTTTCTTT. This encodes CASSLDDRTFEAFF.

The V call is TRBV7-9, the J call TRBJ1-4, with 11 bases aligning to TRBD1. This CDR3 contains 15 residues. The V segment lost 6 bases and the J segment 5 bases; nucleotides outside the gene matches: 5. The V gene's germline CDR1 is SEHNR and CDR2 FQNEAQ (reference sequence). The CDR3 region is CASSWGTGGNEKLFF. CDR3 nucleotides: TGTGCCAGCAGTTGGGGGACAGGGGGAAATGAAAAACTGTTTTTT.

The genes are TRBV7-2 and TRBJ2-7; D may be TRBD2 (6 bases). The germline V gene encodes CDR1 SGHTA and CDR2 FQGNSA. This CDR3 region has 15 residues. V lost 1 base and J lost 3, with 13 bases in between. The DNA for the CDR3 is TGTGCCAGCAGCTTAGACGGGACTCCGGTCTACGAGCAGTACTTC. Translated, it gives CASSLDGTPVYEQYF.

CDR3 amino acids: CASSEQGLNEQFF. The CDR3 nucleotides read TGTGCCAGCAGTGAACAGGGACTCAATGAGCAGTTCTTC. This chain links TRBV2 with TRBJ2-1; TRBD2 might be the D (6 bases). The germline CDR1 and CDR2 sequences are SNHLY and FYNNEI. The CDR3 runs 13 residues. V lost 2 bases to trimming and J lost 6 bases, with 8 bases between them.

The chain employs TRBV25-1 and TRBJ2-3, with D hard to call. V was trimmed by 0 bases and J by 6 bases, leaving 10 bases between them. CDR3 length: 14 residues. From germline, CDR1 is MGHDK and CDR2 SYGVNS. This CDR3 reads CASSEYRTDDTQYF. The CDR3 DNA reads as TGTGCCAGCAGTGAATACAGAACAGACGATACGCAGTATTTT.

This chain connects TRBV11-2 to TRBJ2-3; D is uncertain. CDR3 length: 14 residues. CDR1 and CDR2 (germline): SGHAT, FQNNGV. Trimming left V 2 bases short and J 1 base short, with 7 bases between. This CDR3 reads CASSLMVGTDTQYF. CDR3 DNA: TGTGCCAGCAGCTTAATGGTGGGCACAGATACGCAGTATTTT.

The chain links TRBV18 to TRBJ2-7; D gene ambiguous. The CDR3 spans 15 residues. The germline V gene has CDR1 KGHSH and CDR2 LQKENI. The ends were cut back, 0 bases at V and 1 base at J, with 10 bases in the middle. CDR3 residues: CASSPPGGFSYEQYF. CDR3 coding DNA: TGTGCCAGCTCACCACCGGGTGGTTTTTCCTACGAGCAGTACTTC. The whole variable domain, filled in from reference TRBV18 and TRBJ2-7, reads NAGVMQNPRHLVRRRGQEARLRCSPMKGHSHVYWYRQLPEEGLKFMVYLQKENIIDESGMPKERFSAEFPKEGPSILRIQQVVRGDSAAYFCASSPPGGFSYEQYFGPGTRLTVT.

This clone was counted only a few times. This chain joins TRBV28 and TRBJ1-1; a weak D match, TRBD1 (5 bases). Trimming shortened V by 5 bases and J by 4 bases, and 17 bases separated the two germline ends. CDR1 is MDHEN and CDR2 is SYDVKM in the germline V gene. This CDR3 contains 15 residues. The DNA of the CDR3 is TGTGCCAGCAGTCCCCCTGGGGGGTACGGCACTGAAGCTTTCTTT. It is translated as CASSPPGGYGTEAFF.

V usage is TRBV15 and J usage is TRBJ2-3, with D unresolved. Deletions cut 1 base from V and 0 bases from J, with 11 bases between. The CDR3 extends over 16 amino acids. Germline loops: CDR1 LNHNV, CDR2 YYDKDF (reference sequence). As DNA, the CDR3 is TGTGCCACCAGCAGAGCGAGGCAGCTCAGCACAGATACGCAGTATTTT. Amino acids: CATSRARQLSTDTQYF.

The genes are TRBV7-9 and TRBJ2-7; 12 nucleotides agree with TRBD2. V trimming: 5 bases; J trimming: 1 base; junction bases outside the gene matches: 12. This CDR3 comprises 18 residues. The germline V gene has CDR1 SEHNR and CDR2 FQNEAQ (reference sequence). CDR3: CASSRNKRTSGISYEQYF. The CDR3 DNA is TGTGCCAGCAGCCGGAACAAAAGGACTAGCGGGATATCCTACGAGCAGTACTTC.

The rearrangement uses TRBV14 and TRBJ2-7; D gene ambiguous. V was trimmed by 1 base and J by 12 bases, leaving 16 bases between them. The V gene's germline CDR1 is SGHDN and CDR2 FVKESK. The CDR3 runs to 13 residues. This CDR3 is CASSQASLSRPYF. The DNA of the CDR3 is TGTGCCAGCAGCCAAGCCTCCCTGAGCCGACCGTACTTC.

The chain carries TRBV4-2 and TRBJ2-7; tentative D call: TRBD2 (6 bases). The ends were cut back, 4 bases at V and 4 bases at J, with 11 bases in the middle. This CDR3 is built from 13 residues. Germline-derived CDR1 and CDR2 are LGHNA and YNFKEQ. Here the CDR3 DNA reads TGTGCCAGCAGCCGGGAGGTTGATTACGAGCAGTACTTC. Translation: CASSREVDYEQYF.

In its sample, this clone was seen a few times. This rearrangement joins TRBV6-8 to TRBJ2-6; D could derive from TRBD1 or TRBD2 (5 bases each). The ends were cut back, 0 bases at V and 3 bases at J, with 24 bases in the middle. The CDR3 sequence is 21 residues long. Germline V lookup: CDR1 MNHGY, CDR2 SAAAGT. CDR3 sequence: CASSYSLVGQGGLVGANVLTF. The CDR3 region has the DNA TGTGCCAGCAGTTACTCGCTGGTTGGGCAGGGCGGACTTGTTGGGGCCAACGTCCTGACTTTC.

V and J are TRBV28 and TRBJ2-3; TRBD1 matches 9 bases. The germline CDR1 and CDR2 sequences are MDHEN and SYDVKM. V lost 5 bases, J lost 3 bases, and 9 bases stayed unmatched. This CDR3 is 16 amino acids long. CDR3 loop: CASSPPGQGGTDTQYF. The CDR3 bases are TGTGCCAGCAGTCCCCCGGGACAGGGCGGGACAGATACGCAGTATTTT.

This chain uses TRBV7-2 with TRBJ1-5; maybe TRBD1 (5 bases). V lost 0 bases and J lost 4, with 7 bases in between. The CDR3 has 14 amino acids. Germline CDR1 and CDR2: SGHTA and FQGNSA. The CDR3 here is CASSLAPGNQPQHF. CDR3 bases: TGTGCCAGCAGCTTAGCCCCAGGGAATCAGCCCCAGCATTTT.

V and J are TRBV6-5 and TRBJ2-1; unclear D gene. V was pared by 0 bases and J by 7 bases, with 4 bases between. Per the germline V gene, CDR1 is MNHEY and CDR2 is SVGAGI. This CDR3 has 12 residues. This CDR3 reads CASSYSSNEQFF. The CDR3 DNA sequence: TGTGCCAGCAGTTACTCGTCAAATGAGCAGTTCTTC.